The 23 T cell receptor beta chains below were found in one sample sequenced in a study of blood T cell repertoires in COVID-19. Sequenced by immunoSEQ multiplex PCR; TCRdb stores in-frame clones only, minus some. This sample has about 280,000 clones, with 88% found just once. Sequenced sample: PBMCs or T cells enriched from blood (not recorded which). Source of these receptors: a woman in her fifties or sixties in a cohort exposed to, infected with or recovered from COVID-19 (not recorded which).

The CDR3 sequence is CASSQAASGSWNNEQFF. In DNA, the CDR3 is TGTGCCAGCAGCCAAGCGGCTAGCGGGAGTTGGAACAATGAGCAGTTCTTC. The gene calls are TRBV3-1 (or the pseudogene TRBV3-2) and TRBJ2-1; 10 bases fit TRBD2. With V trimmed by 1 base and J by 5 bases, 8 bases remained unmatched. Germline values: CDR1 LGHDT, CDR2 YNNKEL (reference sequence). The CDR3 has 17 amino acids.

The chain has TRBV24-1 and TRBJ2-1, with 9 positions matching TRBD2. Germline V gives CDR1 KGHDR, CDR2 SFDVKD. The CDR3 has 14 amino acids. The ends lost 1 base at V and 6 bases at J; junction bases unmatched: 0. The CDR3 loop is CATSDLLAGNEQFF. The DNA for the CDR3 is TGTGCCACCAGTGATTTACTAGCGGGCAATGAGCAGTTCTTC.

The V call is TRBV11-2, the J call TRBJ1-4; tentatively, D is TRBD1 (6 bases). V lost 5 bases and J lost 5, with 15 bases in between. CDR3 length equals 15 residues. The germline V gene encodes CDR1 SGHAT and CDR2 FQNNGV. The CDR3 is CASSQTGGKNEKLFF. CDR3 coding DNA: TGTGCCAGCAGCCAGACAGGTGGAAAGAATGAAAAACTGTTTTTT.

The CDR3 here is CASSPQGATGELFF. CDR3 nucleotide sequence: TGTGCCAGCAGCCCACAGGGGGCCACCGGGGAGCTGTTTTTT. The chain is built from TRBV9 and TRBJ2-2; 9 bases agree with TRBD1. CDR1 and CDR2 (germline): SGDLS, YYNGEE. CDR3 length equals 14 residues. The J segment lost 4 bases and the V segment lost 4 bases, leaving 2 bases of the junction unmatched.

This clone is a singleton in its sample. The chain carries TRBV28 and TRBJ1-4; 8 nucleotides line up with TRBD1. V dropped 6 bases and J dropped 5; count of bases not matched to a gene: 5. Germline V gene sequence: CDR1 MDHEN, CDR2 SYDVKM. This CDR3 spans 14 amino acids. The DNA of the CDR3 is TGTGCCAGCAGCTGGGGACAGGAAAATGAAAAACTGTTTTTT. It specifies CASSWGQENEKLFF.

This clone was counted only a few times. This chain connects TRBV7-2 to TRBJ2-7; 7 positions match TRBD1. Germline loops: CDR1 SGHTA, CDR2 FQGNSA. This CDR3 has 17 residues. J lost 4 bases, V lost 3 bases, and 15 bases had no gene match. In nucleotides, the CDR3 is TGTGCCAGCAGCTTCGGACCGGCCGGGACAGCCGCGTACGAGCAGTACTTC. Protein product: CASSFGPAGTAAYEQYF.

The gene calls are TRBV4-1 and TRBJ2-3, with TRBD2 matching over 11 bases. V was pared by 6 bases and J by 5 bases, with 4 bases of the junction left unmatched. The CDR3 runs to 14 residues. The germline CDR1 and CDR2 sequences are MGHRA and YSYEKL. The CDR3 is CASSPSGRRDTQYF. CDR3 DNA: TGCGCCAGCAGTCCTAGCGGGAGGAGAGATACGCAGTATTTT.

The chain uses TRBV5-1 and TRBJ1-6, with D possibly being TRBD1 (6 bases). The CDR3 is 14 residues long. Between the trimmed V and J ends, which lost 0 bases and 12 bases, there was a span of 13 bases. CDR1 SGHRS and CDR2 YFSETQ come from the germline V gene. Written as DNA, the CDR3 is TGCGCCAGCAGCTTGGGCAGGGGAGGGGAACCCCTCCACTTT. Protein product: CASSLGRGGEPLHF. Full variable domain (rest looked up from reference TRBV5-1 and TRBJ1-6): KAGVTQTPRYLIKTRGQQVTLSCSPISGHRSVSWYQQTPGQGLQFLFEYFSETQRNKGNFPGRFSGRQFSNSRSEMNVSTLELGDSALYLCASSLGRGGEPLHFGNGTRLTVT.

The chain is built from TRBV19 and TRBJ2-2, with TRBD2 as a possible D gene (7 bases). This CDR3 region has 16 residues. Trimming shortened V by 2 bases and J by 1 base, and 11 bases separated the two germline ends. The germline V gene has CDR1 LNHDA and CDR2 SQIVND (reference sequence). In DNA form, the CDR3 reads TGTGCCAGTAGTATATCGGGGGGCTGGAACACCGGGGAGCTGTTTTTT. Translated: CASSISGGWNTGELFF.

The chain carries TRBV27 and TRBJ2-7; a possible D gene is TRBD1 (7 bases). Germline CDR1 MNHEY, CDR2 SMNVEV (reference sequence). V lost 5 bases and J 2 bases, leaving 16 bases between the germline ends. The CDR3 has 15 amino acids. The CDR3 sequence is CASSPRQGGPYEQYF. The CDR3 nucleotides are TGTGCCAGCAGTCCCAGACAGGGAGGCCCCTACGAGCAGTACTTC.

This clone was seen a single time. The chain is built from TRBV27 and TRBJ1-6; 8 nucleotides agree with TRBD1. The CDR3 has 15 residues. CDR1 and CDR2 (germline): MNHEY, SMNVEV (reference sequence). The V gene end was trimmed by 4 bases and the J gene end by 10 bases; junction bases not matched to a gene: 9. This chain's CDR3 is CASSSPGTGGSPLHF. CDR3 coding DNA: TGTGCCAGCAGTTCCCCCGGGACAGGCGGATCACCCCTCCACTTT.

The chain uses TRBV7-2 and TRBJ2-1, with 8 bases identical to TRBD2. Germline CDR1 SGHTA, CDR2 FQGNSA. The ends lost 4 bases at V and 4 bases at J; junction bases unmatched: 9. The CDR3 covers 16 residues. Here the CDR3 reads CASSSEPLAAYNEQFF. The DNA for the CDR3 is TGTGCCAGCAGCTCAGAGCCACTAGCGGCGTACAATGAGCAGTTCTTC.

V usage is TRBV10-3 and J usage is TRBJ2-3, with D possibly matching TRBD2 (6 bases). This CDR3 is built from 16 residues. Trimming took off 2 bases at V and 0 bases at J, with 12 bases between the two ends. Germline values: CDR1 ENHRY, CDR2 SYGVKD. The CDR3 DNA reads as TGTGCCATCAGTGAGCGACGGGAGCAGAGCACAGATACGCAGTATTTT. This encodes CAISERREQSTDTQYF.

The chain uses TRBV5-1 and TRBJ1-2; TRBD1 aligns across 8 bases. The V and J ends lost 0 bases and 6 bases, in that order; junction bases with no gene match: 7. The CDR3 is 15 amino acids. Germline V gives CDR1 SGHRS, CDR2 YFSETQ. The CDR3 DNA sequence: TGCGCCAGCAGCTTGGGTTCAGGGGGCGGACATGGCTACACCTTC. Protein: CASSLGSGGGHGYTF.

V and J are TRBV10-3 and TRBJ2-1; D may be TRBD2 (6 bases). CDR1 ENHRY and CDR2 SYGVKD come from the germline V gene. This CDR3 comprises 18 residues. V shed 0 bases and J shed 0 bases, with 15 bases lying between them. The CDR3 nucleotides read TGTGCCATCAGTGAGTCGGGGATGGCGGGAATCTCCTACAATGAGCAGTTCTTC. This codes for CAISESGMAGISYNEQFF.

The chain has TRBV10-2 and TRBJ1-2; TRBD1 agrees at 10 bases. J lost 6 bases, V lost 5 bases, and 9 bases had no gene match. CDR1 is WSHSY and CDR2 is SAAADI in the germline V gene. This CDR3 comprises 15 residues. The CDR3 nucleotides are TGCGCCAGCAGTTTCTCCGGGACAGGGGTGGATGGCTACACCTTC. Translation gives CASSFSGTGVDGYTF.

This chain uses TRBV28 with TRBJ1-5, with 9 bases matching TRBD1. Trimming at V came to 6 bases and at J to 7 bases, leaving 7 bases not matched to a gene. This CDR3 comprises 14 residues. Germline CDR1 is MDHEN and CDR2 is SYDVKM. The CDR3 reads CASRAGTGTQPQHF. CDR3 DNA: TGTGCCAGCAGAGCCGGGACAGGGACCCAGCCCCAGCATTTT.

The chain links TRBV2 to TRBJ2-2; 11 bases map to TRBD2. CDR3 length: 18 amino acids. The junction had 7 bases not matched to a gene; V was cut back by 3 bases and J by 1 base. Germline V gene sequence: CDR1 SNHLY, CDR2 FYNNEI. In nucleotides, the CDR3 is TGTGCCAGCAGTGACACTAGCGGGAGCCAACAGAACACCGGGGAGCTGTTTTTT. Translation gives CASSDTSGSQQNTGELFF.

This rearrangement joins TRBV3-1 (or the pseudogene TRBV3-2) to TRBJ2-1; a weak D match, TRBD1 (5 bases). V lost 0 bases and J lost 3, with 12 bases in between. The CDR3 runs 16 residues. Germline CDR1 is LGHDT and CDR2 is YNNKEL (reference sequence). Here the CDR3 DNA reads TGTGCCAGCAGCCAAGATCGAGGCAGGGTCTACAATGAGCAGTTCTTC. Translation: CASSQDRGRVYNEQFF.

This clone was picked up one time. The gene calls are TRBV4-2 and TRBJ1-4; TRBD1 aligns across 7 bases. CDR1 is LGHNA, CDR2 YNFKEQ, per germline. The J segment lost 0 bases and the V segment lost 0 bases, leaving 7 bases of the junction unmatched. There are 18 residues in the CDR3. The CDR3 here is CASSQDLGQAATNEKLFF. In nucleotides, the CDR3 is TGTGCCAGCAGCCAAGATCTAGGACAGGCCGCAACTAATGAAAAACTGTTTTTT.

This clone was detected once. The gene calls are TRBV2 and TRBJ2-7, with D tentatively TRBD2 (5 bases). CDR1 SNHLY and CDR2 FYNNEI come from the germline V gene. The CDR3 is 12 residues long. Trimming left V 6 bases short and J 9 bases short, with 15 bases between. CDR3 sequence: CASSYEGRGQYF. The CDR3 region has the DNA TGTGCCAGCAGCTACGAAGGGAGAGGGCAGTACTTC.

The chain carries TRBV28 and TRBJ2-2, with 7 bases lining up with TRBD1. The V and J ends lost 7 bases and 1 base, in that order; junction bases with no gene match: 6. The CDR3 extends over 15 amino acids. Germline V lookup: CDR1 MDHEN, CDR2 SYDVKM. CDR3 DNA sequence: TGTGCCAGCACCTCGACAGGGAGGAACACCGGGGAGCTGTTTTTT. Amino acids: CASTSTGRNTGELFF. Looking up the rest from reference TRBV28 and TRBJ2-2 gives the full variable domain: DVKVTQSSRYLVKRTGEKVFLECVQDMDHENMFWYRQDPGLGLRLIYFSYDVKMKEKGDIPEGYSVSREKKERFSLILESASTNQTSMYLCASTSTGRNTGELFFGEGSRLTVL.

This clone was seen only once. This sequence joins TRBV11-2 and TRBJ2-1; no definite D call. The V gene's germline CDR1 is SGHAT and CDR2 FQNNGV. The CDR3 covers 14 residues. V shed 1 base and J shed 6 bases, with 10 bases lying between them. The CDR3 DNA sequence: TGTGCCAGCAGCTTAGGGCAGACGGGCAATGAGCAGTTCTTC. As protein: CASSLGQTGNEQFF.